This T cell receptor beta chain comes out of a study of blood T cells in healthy people across ages. Using a J-beta primer mix together with a sample-barcoded 5' primer, a second PCR was run for roughly 7 to 12 cycles. TCRdb fed the 5' RACE reads into MiXCR, producing one record per CDR3 protein. The table has hundreds of thousands of distinct CDR3 sequences, less than 40% seen once. This clonotype was seen many times. Trimming removed 3 bases at V and 0 bases at J, with 14 bases between. The CDR3 is 16 amino acids. In germline, CDR1 is SGDLS, CDR2 YYNGEE. The chain couples TRBV9 to TRBJ2-3, with a tentative D call TRBD2 (5 bases). This TCR was recovered from a woman aged 80 or over in good health. Sequenced: blood. The CDR3 DNA reads as TGTGCCAGCAGCGCACGGGATTTCTCTAGCACAGATACGCAGTATTTT. It codes for CASSARDFSSTDTQYF.